This T cell receptor (beta chain) derives from a study of blood T cell repertoires in COVID-19. Across the whole study: Acute and convalescent COVID-19 samples came from the United States, Italy and Spain. PBMCs, B-cell-depleted T cells, or T cells were the source of the cDNA or gDNA that made up the material.

Enrollment of patients from Seattle took place during active infection, with longitudinal follow-up. In the source study's methods: Reference gene primer amplification in the assay estimated nucleated cell counts. The table came from immunoSEQ multiplex PCR; TCRdb's copy has only in-frame clones and leaves some out. The V and J calls and clone size were taken over from that table, and D and trimming were inferred from the DNA. Of a few hundred thousand clones in the sample, about 90% are singletons; the top ten hold more than 9%. The CDR3 is 16 amino acids. V gave up 2 bases and J gave up 4 bases; unmatched junction bases: 5. CDR1 is SEHNR, CDR2 FQNEAQ, per germline (reference sequence).

The chain employs TRBV7-9 and TRBJ1-3, with 10 bases matching TRBD1. What was sequenced was peripheral blood. This receptor was identified in a woman in her 30s with COVID-19, enrolled during active disease. The CDR3 loop reads CASSLSTGGFGNTIYF. CDR3 sequence (DNA): TGTGCCAGCAGCTTATCGACAGGGGGCTTCGGAAACACCATATATTTT.